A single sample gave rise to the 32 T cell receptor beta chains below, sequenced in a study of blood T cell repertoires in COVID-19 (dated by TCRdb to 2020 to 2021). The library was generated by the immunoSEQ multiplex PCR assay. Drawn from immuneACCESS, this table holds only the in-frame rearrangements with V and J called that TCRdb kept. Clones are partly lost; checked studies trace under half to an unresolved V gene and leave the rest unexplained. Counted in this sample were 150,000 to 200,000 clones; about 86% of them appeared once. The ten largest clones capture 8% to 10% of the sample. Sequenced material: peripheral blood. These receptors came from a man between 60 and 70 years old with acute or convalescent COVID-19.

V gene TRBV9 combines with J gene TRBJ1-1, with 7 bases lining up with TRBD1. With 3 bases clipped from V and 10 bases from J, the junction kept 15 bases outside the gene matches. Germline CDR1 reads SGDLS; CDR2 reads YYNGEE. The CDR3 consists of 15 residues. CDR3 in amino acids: CASSANDRVPSGAFF. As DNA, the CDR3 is TGTGCCAGCAGCGCAAACGACAGGGTCCCGTCGGGAGCTTTCTTT.

The CDR3 DNA reads TGTGCCAGCAGCTCTTACCGGGACAGGGAAGGCTACACCTTC. Encoded protein: CASSSYRDREGYTF. The chain couples TRBV5-5 to TRBJ1-2; the match to TRBD1 covers 9 bases. The ends lost 3 bases at V and 8 bases at J; junction bases unmatched: 8. This CDR3 spans 14 amino acids. Germline CDR1 and CDR2: SGHKS and YYEKEE (reference sequence).

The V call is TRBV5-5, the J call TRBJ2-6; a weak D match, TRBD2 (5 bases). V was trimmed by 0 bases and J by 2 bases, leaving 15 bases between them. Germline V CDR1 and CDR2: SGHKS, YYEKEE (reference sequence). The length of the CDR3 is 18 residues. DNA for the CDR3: TGTGCCAGCAGCTTGGCGGGTGGGAGTTTAGCTGGGGCCAACGTCCTGACTTTC. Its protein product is CASSLAGGSLAGANVLTF.

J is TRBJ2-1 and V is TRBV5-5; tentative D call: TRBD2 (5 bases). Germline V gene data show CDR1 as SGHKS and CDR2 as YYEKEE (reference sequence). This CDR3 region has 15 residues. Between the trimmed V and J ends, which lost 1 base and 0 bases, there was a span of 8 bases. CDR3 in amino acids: CASSLLGSSYNEQFF. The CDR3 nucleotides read TGTGCCAGCAGCTTGTTAGGGAGCTCCTACAATGAGCAGTTCTTC.

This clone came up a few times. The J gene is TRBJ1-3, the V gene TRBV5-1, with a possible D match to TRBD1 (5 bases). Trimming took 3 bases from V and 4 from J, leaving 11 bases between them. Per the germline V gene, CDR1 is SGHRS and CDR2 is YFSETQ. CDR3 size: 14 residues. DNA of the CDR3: TGCGCCAGCAGCTCGGGGGAAATCGGAAACACCATATATTTT. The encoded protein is CASSSGEIGNTIYF. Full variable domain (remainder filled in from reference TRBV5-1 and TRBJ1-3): KAGVTQTPRYLIKTRGQQVTLSCSPISGHRSVSWYQQTPGQGLQFLFEYFSETQRNKGNFPGRFSGRQFSNSRSEMNVSTLELGDSALYLCASSSGEIGNTIYFGEGSWLTVV.

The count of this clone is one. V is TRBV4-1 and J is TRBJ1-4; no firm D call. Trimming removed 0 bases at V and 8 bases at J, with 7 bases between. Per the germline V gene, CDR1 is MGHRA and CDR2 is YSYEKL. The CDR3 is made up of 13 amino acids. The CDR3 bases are TGCGCCAGCAGCCAAGAAGTCAGGGAAAAACTGTTTTTT. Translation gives CASSQEVREKLFF.

CDR3 region: CASSFAPRQGLGRQPQHF. DNA of the CDR3: TGTGCCAGCAGTTTCGCTCCGAGACAGGGATTGGGAAGGCAGCCCCAGCATTTT. V usage is TRBV28 and J usage is TRBJ1-5, with TRBD1 matching over 7 bases. Germline V gene data show CDR1 as MDHEN and CDR2 as SYDVKM. The CDR3 totals 18 residues. The V segment lost 3 bases and the J segment 7 bases; nucleotides outside the gene matches: 18.

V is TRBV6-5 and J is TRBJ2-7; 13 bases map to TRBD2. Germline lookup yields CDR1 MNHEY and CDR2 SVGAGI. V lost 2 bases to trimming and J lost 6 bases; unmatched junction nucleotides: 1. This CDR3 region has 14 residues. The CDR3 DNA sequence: TGTGCCAGCAGTTACGGGACTAGCGGGACCGAGCAGTACTTC. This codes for CASSYGTSGTEQYF.

The CDR3 DNA is TGCGCCAGCAGCTTGAGCGGTCCAGCACAAGAGACCCAGTACTTC. Translated, it gives CASSLSGPAQETQYF. The chain has TRBV5-1 and TRBJ2-5; possible D gene TRBD2, 5 bases. CDR1 SGHRS and CDR2 YFSETQ come from the germline V gene. V dropped 1 base and J dropped 2 bases, with 12 bases sitting between them. The length of the CDR3 is 15 residues.

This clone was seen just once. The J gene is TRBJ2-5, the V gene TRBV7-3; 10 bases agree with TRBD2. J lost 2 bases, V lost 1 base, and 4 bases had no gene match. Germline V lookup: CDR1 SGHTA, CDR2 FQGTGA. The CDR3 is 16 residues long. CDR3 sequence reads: CASSLNLLAGQETQYF. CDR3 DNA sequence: TGTGCCAGCAGCTTAAACCTACTAGCGGGACAAGAGACCCAGTACTTC.

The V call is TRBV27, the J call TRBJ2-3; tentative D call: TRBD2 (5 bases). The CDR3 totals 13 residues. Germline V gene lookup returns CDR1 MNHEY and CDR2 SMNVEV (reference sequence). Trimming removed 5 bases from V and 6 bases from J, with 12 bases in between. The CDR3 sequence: CASSRTGSDTQYF. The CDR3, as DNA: TGTGCCAGCAGTCGTACGGGGTCTGATACGCAGTATTTT.

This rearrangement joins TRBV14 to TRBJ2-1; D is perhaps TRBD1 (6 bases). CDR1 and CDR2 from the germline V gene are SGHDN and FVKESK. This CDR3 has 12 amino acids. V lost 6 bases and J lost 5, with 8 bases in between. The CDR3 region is CASRGANNEQFF. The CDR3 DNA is TGTGCCAGCAGGGGGGCGAACAATGAGCAGTTCTTC.

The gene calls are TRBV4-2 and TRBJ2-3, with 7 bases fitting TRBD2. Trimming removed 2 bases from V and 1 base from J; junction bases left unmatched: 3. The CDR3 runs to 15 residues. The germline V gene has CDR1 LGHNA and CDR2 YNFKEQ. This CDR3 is CASSQFTSGTDTQYF. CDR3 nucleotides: TGTGCCAGCAGCCAATTTACTAGCGGCACAGATACGCAGTATTTT.

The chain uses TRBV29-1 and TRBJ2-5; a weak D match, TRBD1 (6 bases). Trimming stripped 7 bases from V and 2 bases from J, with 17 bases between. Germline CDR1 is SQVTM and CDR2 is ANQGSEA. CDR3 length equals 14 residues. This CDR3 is CSAARTANQETQYF. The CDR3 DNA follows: TGCAGCGCCGCACGGACAGCTAATCAAGAGACCCAGTACTTC.

In nucleotides, the CDR3 is TGTGCCAGCAGTTTATCCCCAGGGGGAGGACAGCCCCAGCATTTT. As protein: CASSLSPGGGQPQHF. The chain has TRBV27 and TRBJ1-5; TRBD1 aligns across 7 bases. This CDR3 is 15 amino acids long. The V and J ends lost 0 bases and 7 bases, in that order; junction bases with no gene match: 6. Germline-derived CDR1 and CDR2 are MNHEY and SMNVEV (reference sequence).

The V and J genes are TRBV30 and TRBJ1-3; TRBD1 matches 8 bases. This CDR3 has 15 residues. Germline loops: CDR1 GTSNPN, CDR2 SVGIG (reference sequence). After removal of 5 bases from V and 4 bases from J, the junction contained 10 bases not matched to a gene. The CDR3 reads CAWSRDRYRGNTIYF. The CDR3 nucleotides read TGTGCCTGGTCCCGGGACAGGTATAGGGGAAACACCATATATTTT. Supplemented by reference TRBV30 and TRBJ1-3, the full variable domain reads SQTIHQWPATLVQPVGSPLSLECTVEGTSNPNLYWYRQAAGRGLQLLFYSVGIGQISSEVPQNLSASRPQDRQFILSSKKLLLSDSGFYLCAWSRDRYRGNTIYFGEGSWLTVV.

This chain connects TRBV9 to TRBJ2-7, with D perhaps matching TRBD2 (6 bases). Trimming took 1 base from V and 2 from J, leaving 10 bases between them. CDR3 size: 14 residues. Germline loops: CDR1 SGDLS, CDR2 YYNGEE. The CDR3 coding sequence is TGTGCCAGCAGCGTAAGTTCGGGAGCCTACGAGCAGTACTTC. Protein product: CASSVSSGAYEQYF. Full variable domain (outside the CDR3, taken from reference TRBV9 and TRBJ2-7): DSGVTQTPKHLITATGQRVTLRCSPRSGDLSVYWYQQSLDQGLQFLIQYYNGEERAKGNILERFSAQQFPDLHSELNLSSLELGDSALYFCASSVSSGAYEQYFGPGTRLTVT.

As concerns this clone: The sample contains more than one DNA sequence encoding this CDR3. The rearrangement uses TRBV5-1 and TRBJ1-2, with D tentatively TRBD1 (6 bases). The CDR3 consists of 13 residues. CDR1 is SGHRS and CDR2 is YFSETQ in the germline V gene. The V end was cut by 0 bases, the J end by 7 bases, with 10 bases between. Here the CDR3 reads CASSLAGEGGYTF. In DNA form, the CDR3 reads TGCGCCAGCAGCTTGGCAGGGGAAGGTGGCTACACCTTC.

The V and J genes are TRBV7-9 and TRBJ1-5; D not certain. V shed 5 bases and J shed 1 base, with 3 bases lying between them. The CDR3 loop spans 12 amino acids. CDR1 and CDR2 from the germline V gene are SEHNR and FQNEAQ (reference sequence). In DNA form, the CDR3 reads TGTGCCAGCAGCGGCAGCAATCAGCCCCAGCATTTT. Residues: CASSGSNQPQHF.

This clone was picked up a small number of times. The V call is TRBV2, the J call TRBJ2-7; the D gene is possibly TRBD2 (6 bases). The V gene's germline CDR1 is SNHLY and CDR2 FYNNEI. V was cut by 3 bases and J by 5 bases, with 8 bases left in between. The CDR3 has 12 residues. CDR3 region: CASSDRGNEQYF. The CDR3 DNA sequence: TGTGCCAGCAGTGACCGGGGGAACGAGCAGTACTTC.

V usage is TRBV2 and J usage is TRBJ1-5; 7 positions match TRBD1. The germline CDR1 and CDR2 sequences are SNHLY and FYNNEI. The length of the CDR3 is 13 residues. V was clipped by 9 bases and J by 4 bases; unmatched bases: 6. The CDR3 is CASTGTANQPQHF. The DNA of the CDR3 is TGTGCCAGTACCGGGACAGCAAATCAGCCCCAGCATTTT.

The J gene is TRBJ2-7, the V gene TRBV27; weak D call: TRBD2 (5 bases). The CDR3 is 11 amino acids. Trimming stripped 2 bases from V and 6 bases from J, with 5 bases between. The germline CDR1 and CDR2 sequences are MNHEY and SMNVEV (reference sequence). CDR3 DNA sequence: TGTGCCAGCAGTTTAGGAGGCGAGCAGTACTTC. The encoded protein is CASSLGGEQYF.

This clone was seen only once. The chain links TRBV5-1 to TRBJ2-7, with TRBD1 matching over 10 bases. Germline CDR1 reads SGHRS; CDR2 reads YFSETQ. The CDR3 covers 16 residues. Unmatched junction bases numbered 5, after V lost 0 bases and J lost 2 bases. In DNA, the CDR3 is TGCGCCAGCAGCTTGGCGCCCGGGACAGGGGCCTACGAGCAGTACTTC. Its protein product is CASSLAPGTGAYEQYF.

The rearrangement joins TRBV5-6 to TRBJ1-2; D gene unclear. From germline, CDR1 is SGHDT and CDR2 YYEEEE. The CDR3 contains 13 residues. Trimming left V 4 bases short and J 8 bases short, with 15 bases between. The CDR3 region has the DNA TGTGCCAGCAGCCGGAGGCCCCTCCGGGGCTACACCTTC. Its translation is CASSRRPLRGYTF.

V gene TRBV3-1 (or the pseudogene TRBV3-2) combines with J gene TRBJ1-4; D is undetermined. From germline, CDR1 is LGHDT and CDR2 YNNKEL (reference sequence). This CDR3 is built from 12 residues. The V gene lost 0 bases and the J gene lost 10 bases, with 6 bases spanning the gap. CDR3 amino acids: CASSQDLAKLFF. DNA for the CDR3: TGTGCCAGCAGCCAAGATTTGGCAAAACTGTTTTTT.

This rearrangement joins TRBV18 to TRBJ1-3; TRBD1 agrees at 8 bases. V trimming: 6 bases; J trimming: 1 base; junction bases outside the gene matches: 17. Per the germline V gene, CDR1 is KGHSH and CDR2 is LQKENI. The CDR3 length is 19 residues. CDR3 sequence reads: CASSPPWGQGATSGNTIYF. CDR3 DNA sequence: TGTGCCAGCTCCCCCCCCTGGGGGCAGGGGGCGACTTCTGGAAACACCATATATTTT.

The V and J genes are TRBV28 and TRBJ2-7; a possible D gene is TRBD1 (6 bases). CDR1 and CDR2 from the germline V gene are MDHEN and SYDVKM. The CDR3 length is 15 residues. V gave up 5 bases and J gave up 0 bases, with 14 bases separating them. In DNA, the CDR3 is TGTGCCAGCAGTGGGGTGGACAGAAGCTCCTACGAGCAGTACTTC. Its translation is CASSGVDRSSYEQYF.

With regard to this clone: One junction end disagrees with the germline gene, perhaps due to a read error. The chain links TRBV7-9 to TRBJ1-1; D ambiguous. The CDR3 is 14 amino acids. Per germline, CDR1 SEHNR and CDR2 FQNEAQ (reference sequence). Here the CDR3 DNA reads TGTGCCAGCAGCCCGTTGGACGGGAACAATGAAGCTTTCTTT. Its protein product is CASSPLDGNNEAFF.

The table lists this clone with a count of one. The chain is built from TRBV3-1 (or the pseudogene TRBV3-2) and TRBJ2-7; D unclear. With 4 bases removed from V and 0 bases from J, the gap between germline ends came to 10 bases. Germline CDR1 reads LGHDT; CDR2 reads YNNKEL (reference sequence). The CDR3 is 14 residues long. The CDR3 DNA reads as TGTGCCAGCAGCCCCCAATTGAGCTCCTACGAGCAGTACTTC. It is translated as CASSPQLSSYEQYF.

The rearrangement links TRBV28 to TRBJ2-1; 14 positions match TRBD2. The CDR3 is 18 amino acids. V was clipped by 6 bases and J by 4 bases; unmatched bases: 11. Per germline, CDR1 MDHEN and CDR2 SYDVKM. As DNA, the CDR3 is TGTGCCAGCAGGGGGACTAGCGGGAGAAGTTTGCGATACAATGAGCAGTTCTTC. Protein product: CASRGTSGRSLRYNEQFF.

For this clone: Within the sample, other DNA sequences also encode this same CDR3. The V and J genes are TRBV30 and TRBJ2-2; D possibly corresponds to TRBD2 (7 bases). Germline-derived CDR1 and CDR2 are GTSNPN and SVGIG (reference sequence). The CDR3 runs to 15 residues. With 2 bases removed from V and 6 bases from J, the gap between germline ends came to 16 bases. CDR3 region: CAWSRGGGEPGELFF. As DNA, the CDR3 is TGTGCCTGGAGTAGGGGGGGCGGAGAGCCCGGGGAGCTGTTTTTT.

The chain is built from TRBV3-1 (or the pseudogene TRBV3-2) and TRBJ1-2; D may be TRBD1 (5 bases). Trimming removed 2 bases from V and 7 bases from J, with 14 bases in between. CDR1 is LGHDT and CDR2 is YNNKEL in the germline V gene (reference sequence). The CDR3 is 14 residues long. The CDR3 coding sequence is TGTGCCAGCAGCCAAAGTCAGGGATCCCGTGGCTACACCTTC. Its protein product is CASSQSQGSRGYTF.